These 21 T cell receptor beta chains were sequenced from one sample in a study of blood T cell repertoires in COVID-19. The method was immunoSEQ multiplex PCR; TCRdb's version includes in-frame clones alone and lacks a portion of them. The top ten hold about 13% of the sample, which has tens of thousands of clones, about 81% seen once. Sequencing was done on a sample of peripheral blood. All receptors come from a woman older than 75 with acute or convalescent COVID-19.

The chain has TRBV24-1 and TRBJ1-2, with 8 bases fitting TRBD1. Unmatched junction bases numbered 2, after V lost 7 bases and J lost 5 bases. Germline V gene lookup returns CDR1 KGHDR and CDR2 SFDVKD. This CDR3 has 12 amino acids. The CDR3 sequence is CATSQGAYGYTF. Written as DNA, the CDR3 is TGTGCCACCAGCCAGGGGGCTTATGGCTACACCTTC.

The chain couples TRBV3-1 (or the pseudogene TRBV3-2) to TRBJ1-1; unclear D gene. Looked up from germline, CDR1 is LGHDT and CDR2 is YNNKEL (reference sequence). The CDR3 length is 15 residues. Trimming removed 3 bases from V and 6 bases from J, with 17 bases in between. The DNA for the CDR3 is TGTGCCAGCAGCCATATTACTACACAACGGGCTGAAGCTTTCTTT. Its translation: CASSHITTQRAEAFF.

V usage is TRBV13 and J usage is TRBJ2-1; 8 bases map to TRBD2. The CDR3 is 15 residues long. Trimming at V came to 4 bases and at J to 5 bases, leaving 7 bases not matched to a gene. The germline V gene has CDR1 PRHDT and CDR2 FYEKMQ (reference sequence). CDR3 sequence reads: CASSSEREWNNEQFF. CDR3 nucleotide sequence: TGTGCCAGCAGCTCGGAGCGGGAGTGGAACAATGAGCAGTTCTTC.

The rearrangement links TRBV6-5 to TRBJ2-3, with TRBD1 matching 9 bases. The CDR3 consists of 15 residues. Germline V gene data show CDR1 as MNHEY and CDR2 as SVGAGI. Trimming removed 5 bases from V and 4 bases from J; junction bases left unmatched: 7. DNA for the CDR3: TGTGCCAGCAGTCTCGACAGGGGGAACGCAGATACGCAGTATTTT. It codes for CASSLDRGNADTQYF.

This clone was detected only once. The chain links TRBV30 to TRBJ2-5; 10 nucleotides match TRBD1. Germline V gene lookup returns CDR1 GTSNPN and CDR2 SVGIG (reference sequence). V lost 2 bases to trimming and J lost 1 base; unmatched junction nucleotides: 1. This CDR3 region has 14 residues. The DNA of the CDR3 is TGTGCCTGGAGTAGGACAGGGGGCCAAGAGACCCAGTACTTC. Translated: CAWSRTGGQETQYF.

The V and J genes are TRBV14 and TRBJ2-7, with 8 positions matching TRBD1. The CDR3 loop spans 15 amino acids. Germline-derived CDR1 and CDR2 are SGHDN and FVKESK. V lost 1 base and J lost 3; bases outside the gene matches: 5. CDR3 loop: CASSQVDRGFYEQYF. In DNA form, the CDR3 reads TGTGCCAGCAGCCAAGTTGACAGGGGTTTCTACGAGCAGTACTTC.

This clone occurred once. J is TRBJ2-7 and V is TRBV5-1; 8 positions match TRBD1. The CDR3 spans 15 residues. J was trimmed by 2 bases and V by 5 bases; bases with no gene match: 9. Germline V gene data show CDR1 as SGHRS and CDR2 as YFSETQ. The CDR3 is CASSWGLTGAYEQYF. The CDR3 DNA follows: TGCGCCAGCAGTTGGGGTCTGACAGGGGCCTACGAGCAGTACTTC.

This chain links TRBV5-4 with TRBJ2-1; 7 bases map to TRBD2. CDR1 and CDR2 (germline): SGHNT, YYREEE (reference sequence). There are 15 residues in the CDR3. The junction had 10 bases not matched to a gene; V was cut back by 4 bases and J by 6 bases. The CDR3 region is CASSPETGRTNEQFF. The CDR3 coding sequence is TGTGCCAGCAGCCCAGAAACCGGGAGGACCAATGAGCAGTTCTTC.

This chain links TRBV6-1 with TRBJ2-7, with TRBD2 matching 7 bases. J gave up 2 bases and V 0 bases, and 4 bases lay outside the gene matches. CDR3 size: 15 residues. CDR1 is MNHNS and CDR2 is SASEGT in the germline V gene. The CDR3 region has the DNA TGTGCCAGCAGTGAAGCCCCTAGCGGTACCTACGAGCAGTACTTC. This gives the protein CASSEAPSGTYEQYF.

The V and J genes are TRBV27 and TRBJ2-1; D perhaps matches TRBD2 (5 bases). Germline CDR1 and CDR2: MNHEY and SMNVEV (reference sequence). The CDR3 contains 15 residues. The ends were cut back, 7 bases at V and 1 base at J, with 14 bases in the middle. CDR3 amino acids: CASTAGGLSYNEQFF. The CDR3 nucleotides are TGTGCCAGCACGGCGGGCGGTCTTTCCTACAATGAGCAGTTCTTC.

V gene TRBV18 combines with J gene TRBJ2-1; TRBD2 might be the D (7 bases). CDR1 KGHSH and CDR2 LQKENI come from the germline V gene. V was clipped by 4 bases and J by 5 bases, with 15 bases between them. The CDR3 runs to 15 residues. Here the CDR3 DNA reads TGTGCCAGCTCACGGGGAGGGGGAGCAGACAATGAGCAGTTCTTC. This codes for CASSRGGGADNEQFF.

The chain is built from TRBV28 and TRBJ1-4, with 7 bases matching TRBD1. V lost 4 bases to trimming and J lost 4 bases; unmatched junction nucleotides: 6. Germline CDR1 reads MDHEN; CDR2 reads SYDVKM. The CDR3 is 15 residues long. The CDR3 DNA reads TGTGCCAGCAGTTCTACAGGGGAGGTTAATGAAAAACTGTTTTTT. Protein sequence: CASSSTGEVNEKLFF.

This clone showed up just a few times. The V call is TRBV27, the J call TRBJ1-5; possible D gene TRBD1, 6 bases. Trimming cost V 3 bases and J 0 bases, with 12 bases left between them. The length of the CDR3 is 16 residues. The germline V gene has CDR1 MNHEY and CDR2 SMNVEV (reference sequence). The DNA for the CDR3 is TGTGCCAGCAGTTTGGACAGCGCGACTAGCAATCAGCCCCAGCATTTT. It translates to CASSLDSATSNQPQHF.

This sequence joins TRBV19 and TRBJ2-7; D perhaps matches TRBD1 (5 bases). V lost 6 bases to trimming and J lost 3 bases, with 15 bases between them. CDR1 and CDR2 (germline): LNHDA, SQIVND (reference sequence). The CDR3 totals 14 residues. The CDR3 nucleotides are TGTGCCAGTAGGATATACCTAGGGGACTACGAGCAGTACTTC. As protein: CASRIYLGDYEQYF.

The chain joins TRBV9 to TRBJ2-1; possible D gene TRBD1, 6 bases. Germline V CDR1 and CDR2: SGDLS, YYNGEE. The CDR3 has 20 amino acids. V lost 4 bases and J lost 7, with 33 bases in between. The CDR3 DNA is TGTGCCAGCAGCCACAACCCCCGGGACACCTCTTCGCGAACGGGAAATGAGCAGTTCTTC. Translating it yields CASSHNPRDTSSRTGNEQFF.

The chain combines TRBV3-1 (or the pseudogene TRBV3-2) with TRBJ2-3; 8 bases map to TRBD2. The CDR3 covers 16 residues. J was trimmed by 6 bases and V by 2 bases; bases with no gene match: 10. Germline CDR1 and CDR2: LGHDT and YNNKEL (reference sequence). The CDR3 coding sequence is TGTGCCAGCAGCCAACGTAGCGGGACCGCTGGTGATACGCAGTATTTT. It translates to CASSQRSGTAGDTQYF.

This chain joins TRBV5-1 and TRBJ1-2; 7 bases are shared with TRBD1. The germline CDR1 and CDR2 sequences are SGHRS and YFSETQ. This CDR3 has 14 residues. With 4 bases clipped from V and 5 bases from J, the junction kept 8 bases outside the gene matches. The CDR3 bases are TGCGCCAGCAGCCCGTGGGACAGTTTTTATGGCTACACCTTC. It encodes CASSPWDSFYGYTF.

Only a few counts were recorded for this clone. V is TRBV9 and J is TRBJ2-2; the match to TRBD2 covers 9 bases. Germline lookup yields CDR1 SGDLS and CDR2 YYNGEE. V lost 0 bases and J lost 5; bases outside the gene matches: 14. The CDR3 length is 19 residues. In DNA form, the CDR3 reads TGTGCCAGCAGCGTAGATCTCGCGGGAGGGCCCTCGGGAACCGGGGAGCTGTTTTTT. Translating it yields CASSVDLAGGPSGTGELFF.

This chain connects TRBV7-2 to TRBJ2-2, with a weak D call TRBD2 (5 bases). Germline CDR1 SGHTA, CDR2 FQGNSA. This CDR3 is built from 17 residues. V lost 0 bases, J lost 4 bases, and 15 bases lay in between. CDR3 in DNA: TGTGCCAGCAGCTTAGCGCGGCAACTAGGACGCACCGGGGAGCTGTTTTTT. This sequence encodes CASSLARQLGRTGELFF.

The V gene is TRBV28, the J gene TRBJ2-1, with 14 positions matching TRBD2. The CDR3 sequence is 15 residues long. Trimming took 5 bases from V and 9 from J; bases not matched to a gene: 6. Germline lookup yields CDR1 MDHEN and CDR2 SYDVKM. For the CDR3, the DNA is TGTGCCAGCAGTGGGCGACTAGCGGGAGGGGGTGAGCAGTTCTTC. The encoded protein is CASSGRLAGGGEQFF. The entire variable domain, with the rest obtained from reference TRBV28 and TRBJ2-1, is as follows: DVKVTQSSRYLVKRTGEKVFLECVQDMDHENMFWYRQDPGLGLRLIYFSYDVKMKEKGDIPEGYSVSREKKERFSLILESASTNQTSMYLCASSGRLAGGGEQFFGPGTRLTVL.

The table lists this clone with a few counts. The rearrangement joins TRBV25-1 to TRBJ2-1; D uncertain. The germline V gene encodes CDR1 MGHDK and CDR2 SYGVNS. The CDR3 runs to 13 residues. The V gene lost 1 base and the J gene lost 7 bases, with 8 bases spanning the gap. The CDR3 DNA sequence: TGTGCCAGCAGTGAATCAGGCCGGAATGAGCAGTTCTTC. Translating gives CASSESGRNEQFF.